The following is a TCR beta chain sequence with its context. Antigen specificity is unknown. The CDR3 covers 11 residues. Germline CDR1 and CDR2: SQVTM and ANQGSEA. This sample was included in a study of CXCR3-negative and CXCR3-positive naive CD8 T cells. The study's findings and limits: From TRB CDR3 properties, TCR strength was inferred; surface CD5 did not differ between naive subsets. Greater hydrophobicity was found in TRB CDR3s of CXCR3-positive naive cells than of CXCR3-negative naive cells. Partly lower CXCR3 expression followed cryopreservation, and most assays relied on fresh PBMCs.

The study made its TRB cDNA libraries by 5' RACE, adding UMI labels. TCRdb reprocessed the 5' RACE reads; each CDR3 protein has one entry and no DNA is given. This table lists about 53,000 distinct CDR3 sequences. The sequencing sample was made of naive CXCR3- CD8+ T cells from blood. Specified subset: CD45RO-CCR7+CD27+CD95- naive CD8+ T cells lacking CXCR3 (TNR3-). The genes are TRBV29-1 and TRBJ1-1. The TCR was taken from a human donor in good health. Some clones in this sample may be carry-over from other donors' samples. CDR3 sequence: CSIERNTEAFF.